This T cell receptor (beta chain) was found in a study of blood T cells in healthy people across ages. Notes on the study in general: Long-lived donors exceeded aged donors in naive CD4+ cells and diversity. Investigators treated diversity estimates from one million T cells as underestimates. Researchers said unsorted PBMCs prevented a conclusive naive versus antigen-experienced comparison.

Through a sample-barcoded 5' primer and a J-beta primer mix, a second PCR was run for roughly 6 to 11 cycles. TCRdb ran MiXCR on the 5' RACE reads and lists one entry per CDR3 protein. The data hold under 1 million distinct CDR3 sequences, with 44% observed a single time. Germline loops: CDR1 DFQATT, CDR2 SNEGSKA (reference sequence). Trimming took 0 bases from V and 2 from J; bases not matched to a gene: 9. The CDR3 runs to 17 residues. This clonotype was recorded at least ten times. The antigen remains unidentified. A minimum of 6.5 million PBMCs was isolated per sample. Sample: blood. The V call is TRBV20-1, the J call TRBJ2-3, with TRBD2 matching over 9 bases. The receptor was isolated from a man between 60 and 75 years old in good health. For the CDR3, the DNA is TGCAGTGCTAGAGACGGAATAGCGGGGGCCCTCACAGATACGCAGTATTTT. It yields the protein CSARDGIAGALTDTQYF.